This T cell receptor (beta chain) originates from a study of chemoradiotherapy in HPV16-positive cancers. General observations from the study: HPV-specific T cells were functionally defined from only a couple of HPV16-positive patients. Candidate HPV-specific clones and E7-related TCR motifs grew in tumor during treatment.

J was trimmed by 4 bases and V by 2 bases; bases with no gene match: 2. Germline-derived CDR1 and CDR2 are SGHTA and FQGTGA. CDR3 length equals 14 residues. With respect to this clone: Its matching antigen is unknown.

Using immunoSEQ multiplex PCR, the repertoire was profiled, and TCRdb retains in-frame clones only, with some absent. The sample shows some 10,000 clones, less than 85% of them seen only once. The specimen was collected from a patient who underwent chemoradiotherapy. The chain couples TRBV7-3 to TRBJ2-1; 7 nucleotides line up with TRBD1. The clonotype originates from a human donor with HPV-associated anogenital cancer. The DNA of the CDR3 is TGTGCCAGCAGCTTAGGACAGGAGTACAATGAGCAGTTCTTC. Amino acid sequence: CASSLGQEYNEQFF.